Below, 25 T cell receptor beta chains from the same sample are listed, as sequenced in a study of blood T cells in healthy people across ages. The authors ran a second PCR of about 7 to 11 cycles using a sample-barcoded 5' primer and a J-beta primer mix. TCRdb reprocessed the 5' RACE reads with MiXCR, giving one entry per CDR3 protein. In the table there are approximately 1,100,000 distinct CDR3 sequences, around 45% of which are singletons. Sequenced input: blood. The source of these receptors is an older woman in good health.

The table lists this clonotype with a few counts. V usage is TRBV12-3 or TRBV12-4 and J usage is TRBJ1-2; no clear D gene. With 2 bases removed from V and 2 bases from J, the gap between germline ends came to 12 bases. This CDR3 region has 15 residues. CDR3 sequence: CASSLLAPQNYGYTF. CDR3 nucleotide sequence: TGTGCCAGCAGTTTACTCGCACCTCAAAACTATGGCTACACCTTC.

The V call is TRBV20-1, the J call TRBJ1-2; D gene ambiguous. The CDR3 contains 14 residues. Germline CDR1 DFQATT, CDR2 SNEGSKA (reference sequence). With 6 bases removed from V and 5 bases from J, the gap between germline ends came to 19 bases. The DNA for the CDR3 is TGCAGTGCCACCGAGAGGAGCGAGAGGTATGGCTACACCTTC. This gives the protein CSATERSERYGYTF.

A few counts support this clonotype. Written as DNA, the CDR3 is TGCAGTGCGTACCGACAGGCGGGCTACACCTTC. This sequence encodes CSAYRQAGYTF. The genes are TRBV20-1 and TRBJ1-2, with D maybe TRBD1 (6 bases). Germline V gene sequence: CDR1 DFQATT, CDR2 SNEGSKA (reference sequence). The CDR3 totals 11 residues. The germline V and J ends were trimmed by 6 bases and 8 bases, with 13 bases remaining between them.

The CDR3 reads CASSLAARGYTF. The CDR3 DNA reads TGCGCCAGCAGCTTGGCCGCTCGAGGCTACACCTTC. This chain joins TRBV5-1 and TRBJ1-2; D is unclear. The ends were cut back, 0 bases at V and 8 bases at J, with 8 bases in the middle. CDR3 size: 12 residues. Germline V CDR1 and CDR2: SGHRS, YFSETQ.

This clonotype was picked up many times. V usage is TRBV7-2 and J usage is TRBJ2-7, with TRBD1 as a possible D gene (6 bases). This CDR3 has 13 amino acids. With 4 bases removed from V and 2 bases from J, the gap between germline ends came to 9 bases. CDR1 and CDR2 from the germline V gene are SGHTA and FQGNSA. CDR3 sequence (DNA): TGTGCCAGCAGCTCGACAGGTGCCTACGAGCAGTACTTC. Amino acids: CASSSTGAYEQYF.

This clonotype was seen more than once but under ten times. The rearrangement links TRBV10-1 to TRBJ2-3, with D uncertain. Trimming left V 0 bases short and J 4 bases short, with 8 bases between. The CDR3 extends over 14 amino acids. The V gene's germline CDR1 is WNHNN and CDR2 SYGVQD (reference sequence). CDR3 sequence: CASSESSLADTQYF. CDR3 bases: TGCGCCAGCAGTGAGTCGAGCCTCGCAGATACGCAGTATTTT.

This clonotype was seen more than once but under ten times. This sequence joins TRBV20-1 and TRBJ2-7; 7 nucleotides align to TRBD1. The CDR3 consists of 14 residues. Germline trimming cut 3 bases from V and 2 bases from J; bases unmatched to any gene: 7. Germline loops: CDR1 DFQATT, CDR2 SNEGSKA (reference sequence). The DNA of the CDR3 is TGCAGTGCTAGTAGGACAGGCCTCACCTACGAGCAGTACTTC. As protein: CSASRTGLTYEQYF.

CDR3 sequence (DNA): TGTGCCAGCAGCGTCGGTGATTCACCCCTCCACTTT. Translated: CASSVGDSPLHF. The chain uses TRBV7-2 and TRBJ1-6; D is undetermined. With 5 bases removed from V and 8 bases from J, the gap between germline ends came to 7 bases. This CDR3 spans 12 amino acids. The germline V gene encodes CDR1 SGHTA and CDR2 FQGNSA.

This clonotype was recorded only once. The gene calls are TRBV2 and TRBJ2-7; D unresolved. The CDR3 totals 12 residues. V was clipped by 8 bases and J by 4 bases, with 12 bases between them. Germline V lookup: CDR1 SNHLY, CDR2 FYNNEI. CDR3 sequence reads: CASQIRRYEQYF. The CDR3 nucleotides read TGTGCCAGCCAAATACGGAGATACGAGCAGTACTTC.

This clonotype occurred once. This CDR3 is CASSLGTGAYEQYV. For the CDR3, the DNA is TGTGCCAGCAGCTTAGGGACAGGTGCCTACGAGCAGTACGTC. V is TRBV7-8 and J is TRBJ2-7, with 7 positions matching TRBD1. From germline, CDR1 is SGHVS and CDR2 FQNEAQ. The CDR3 length is 14 residues. Trimming at V came to 1 base and at J to 2 bases, leaving 2 bases not matched to a gene.

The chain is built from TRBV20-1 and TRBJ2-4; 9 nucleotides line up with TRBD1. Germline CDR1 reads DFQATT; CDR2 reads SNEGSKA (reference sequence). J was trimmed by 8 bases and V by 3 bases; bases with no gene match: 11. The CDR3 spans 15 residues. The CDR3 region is CSARWDRVTSDIQYF. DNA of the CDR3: TGCAGTGCTAGGTGGGACAGGGTAACGTCGGACATTCAGTACTTC.

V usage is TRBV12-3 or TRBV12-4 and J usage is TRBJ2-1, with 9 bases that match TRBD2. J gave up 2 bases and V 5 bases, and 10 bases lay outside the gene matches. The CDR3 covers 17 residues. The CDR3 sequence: CASSPPGLANPYNEQFF. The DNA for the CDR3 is TGTGCCAGCAGTCCACCCGGACTAGCGAATCCCTACAATGAGCAGTTCTTC.

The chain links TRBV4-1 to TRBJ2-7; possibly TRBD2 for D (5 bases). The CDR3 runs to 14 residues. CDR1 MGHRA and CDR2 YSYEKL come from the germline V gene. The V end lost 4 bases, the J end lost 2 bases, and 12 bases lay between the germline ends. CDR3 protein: CASSPPGNTYEQYF. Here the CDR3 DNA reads TGCGCCAGCAGCCCGCCCGGGAATACCTACGAGCAGTACTTC.

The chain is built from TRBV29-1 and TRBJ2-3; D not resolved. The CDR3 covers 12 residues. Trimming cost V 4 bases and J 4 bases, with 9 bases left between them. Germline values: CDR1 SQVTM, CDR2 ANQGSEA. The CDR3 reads CSVVIFADTQYF. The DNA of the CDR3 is TGCAGCGTTGTCATTTTCGCAGATACGCAGTATTTT.

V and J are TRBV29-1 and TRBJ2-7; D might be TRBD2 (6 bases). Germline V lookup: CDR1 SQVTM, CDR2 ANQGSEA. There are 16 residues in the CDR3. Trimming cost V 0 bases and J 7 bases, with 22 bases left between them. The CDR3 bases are TGCAGCGTTGAAGATCGTCATAGCGGAGATTACAATGAGCAGTACTTC. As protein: CSVEDRHSGDYNEQYF.

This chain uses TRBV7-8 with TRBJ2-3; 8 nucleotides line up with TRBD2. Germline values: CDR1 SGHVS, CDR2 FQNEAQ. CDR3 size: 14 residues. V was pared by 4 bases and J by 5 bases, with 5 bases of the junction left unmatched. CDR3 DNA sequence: TGTGCCAGCAGCTGGCGGGAGGTAGGAGATACGCAGTATTTT. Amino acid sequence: CASSWREVGDTQYF.

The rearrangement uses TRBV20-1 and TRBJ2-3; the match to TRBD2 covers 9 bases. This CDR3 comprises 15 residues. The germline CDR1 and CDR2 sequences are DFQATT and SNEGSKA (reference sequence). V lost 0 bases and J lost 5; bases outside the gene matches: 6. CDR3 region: CSAREPSGTIDTQYF. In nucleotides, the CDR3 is TGCAGTGCTAGAGAACCTAGCGGGACTATAGATACGCAGTATTTT.

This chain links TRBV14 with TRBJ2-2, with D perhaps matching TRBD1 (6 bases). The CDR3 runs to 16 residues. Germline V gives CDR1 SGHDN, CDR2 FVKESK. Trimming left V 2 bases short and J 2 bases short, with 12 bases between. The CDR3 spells CASSQIRGHNTGELFF. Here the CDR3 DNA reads TGTGCCAGCAGCCAAATCCGGGGACACAACACCGGGGAGCTGTTTTTT.

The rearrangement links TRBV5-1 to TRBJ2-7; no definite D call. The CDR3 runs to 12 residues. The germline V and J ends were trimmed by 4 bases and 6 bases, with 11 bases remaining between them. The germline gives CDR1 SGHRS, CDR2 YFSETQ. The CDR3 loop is CASSRGKGEQYF. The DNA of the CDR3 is TGCGCCAGCAGCCGTGGAAAGGGCGAGCAGTACTTC.

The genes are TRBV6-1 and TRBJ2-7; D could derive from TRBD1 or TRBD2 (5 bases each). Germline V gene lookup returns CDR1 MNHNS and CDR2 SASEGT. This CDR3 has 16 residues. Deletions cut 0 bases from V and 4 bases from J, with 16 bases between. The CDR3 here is CASSEARKGPQYEQYF. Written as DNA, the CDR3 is TGTGCCAGCAGTGAAGCTAGGAAGGGACCCCAGTACGAGCAGTACTTC.

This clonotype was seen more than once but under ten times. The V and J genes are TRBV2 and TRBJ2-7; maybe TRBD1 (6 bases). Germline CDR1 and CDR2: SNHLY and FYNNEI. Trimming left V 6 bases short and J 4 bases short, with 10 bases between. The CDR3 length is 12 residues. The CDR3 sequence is CASRPTGYEQYF. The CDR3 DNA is TGTGCCAGCAGACCCACAGGGTACGAGCAGTACTTC. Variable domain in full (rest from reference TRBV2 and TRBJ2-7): EPEVTQTPSHQVTQMGQEVILRCVPISNHLYFYWYRQILGQKVEFLVSFYNNEISEKSEIFDDQFSVERPDGSNFTLKIRSTKLEDSAMYFCASRPTGYEQYFGPGTRLTVT.

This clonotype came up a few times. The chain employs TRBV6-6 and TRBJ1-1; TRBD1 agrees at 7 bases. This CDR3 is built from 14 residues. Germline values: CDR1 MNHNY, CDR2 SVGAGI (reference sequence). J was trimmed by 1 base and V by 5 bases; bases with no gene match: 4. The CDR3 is CASSTGTENTEAFF. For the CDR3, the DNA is TGTGCCAGCAGTACCGGGACAGAGAACACTGAAGCTTTCTTT.

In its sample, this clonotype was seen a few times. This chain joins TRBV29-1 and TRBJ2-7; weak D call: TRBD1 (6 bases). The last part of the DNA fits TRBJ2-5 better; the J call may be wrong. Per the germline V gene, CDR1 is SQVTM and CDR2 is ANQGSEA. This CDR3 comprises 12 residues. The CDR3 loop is CSGDRSGETQYF. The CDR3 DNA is TGCAGCGGAGACAGGTCGGGTGAGACCCAGTACTTC.

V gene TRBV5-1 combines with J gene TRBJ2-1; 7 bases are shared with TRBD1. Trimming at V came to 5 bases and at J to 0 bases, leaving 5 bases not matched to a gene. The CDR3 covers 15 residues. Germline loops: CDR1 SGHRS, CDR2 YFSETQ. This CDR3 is CASRDRQGSYNEQFF. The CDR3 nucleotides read TGCGCCAGCAGAGACCGACAGGGCTCCTACAATGAGCAGTTCTTC.

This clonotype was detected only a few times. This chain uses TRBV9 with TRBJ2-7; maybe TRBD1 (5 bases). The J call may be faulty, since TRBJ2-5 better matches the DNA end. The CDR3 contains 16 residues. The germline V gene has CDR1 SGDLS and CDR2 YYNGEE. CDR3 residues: CASSGRLPDRKETQYF. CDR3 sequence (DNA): TGTGCCAGCAGCGGAAGGCTCCCCGACAGAAAAGAGACCCAGTACTTC.